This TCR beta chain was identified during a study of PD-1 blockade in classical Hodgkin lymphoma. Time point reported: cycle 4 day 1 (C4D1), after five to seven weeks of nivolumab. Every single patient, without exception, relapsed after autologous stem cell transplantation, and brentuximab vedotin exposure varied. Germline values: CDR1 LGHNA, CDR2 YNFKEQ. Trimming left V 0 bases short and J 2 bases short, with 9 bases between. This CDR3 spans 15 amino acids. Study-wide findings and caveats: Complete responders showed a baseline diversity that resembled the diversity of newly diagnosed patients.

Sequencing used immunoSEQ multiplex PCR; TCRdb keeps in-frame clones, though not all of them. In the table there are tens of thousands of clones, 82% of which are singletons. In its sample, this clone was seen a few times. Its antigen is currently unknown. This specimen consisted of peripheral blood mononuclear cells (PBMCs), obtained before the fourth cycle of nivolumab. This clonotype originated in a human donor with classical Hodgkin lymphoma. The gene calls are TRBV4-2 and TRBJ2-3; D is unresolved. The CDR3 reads CASSQDRRITDTQYF. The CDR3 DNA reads TGTGCCAGCAGCCAAGATAGGCGTATCACAGATACGCAGTATTTT.